A selection of T cell receptor beta chains follows, all from one sample in a study of metastatic and nonmetastatic thyroid tumors. TCRdb re-called the PCR reads via MiXCR. The repertoire holds tens of thousands of clones, with 13% to 15% as singletons. Sequenced material: blood. The receptors derive from a male donor with papillary thyroid cancer or a benign thyroid nodule (not recorded which). Some clones in this sample may be carry-over from other donors' samples. The CDR3 runs from the conserved cysteine through the conserved F or W. The D gene is left open where the match is weak. For some rows the clone size is stated as once, few or many, or as a class when expanded; others skip it.

d_call j_call v_call clone_size cdr3_nt cdr3_aa
TRBD1 TRBJ1-2 TRBV14 . TGTGCCATCAGCCAGGACAGGGTTGGCTACACCTTC CAISQDRVGYTF
. TRBJ2-2 TRBV5-4 few TGTGCCAGCAGCCTTAGGGTTGGGAACACCGGGGAGCTGTTTTTT CASSLRVGNTGELFF
. TRBJ2-5 TRBV25-1 many TGTGCCAGCAGTGAATATTCGGGACTGCCGCTAGCAGAGACCCAGTACTTC CASSEYSGLPLAETQYF
. TRBJ2-7 TRBV18 many TGTGCCAGCTCACCAGAGGATTTGTCGTACGAGCAGTACTTC CASSPEDLSYEQYF
. TRBJ2-7 TRBV6-1 few TGTGCCAGCAGTACCCCCCCCAGGGATGAGCAGTACTTC CASSTPPRDEQYF
. TRBJ2-3 TRBV6-1 . TGTGCCGCGCAGGAGGGGTCCGACACAGATACGCAGTATTTT CAAQEGSDTDTQYF
. TRBJ2-7 TRBV20-1 . TGCAGTGCTAGAGATGGTGAGGGTCCGAGCTACGAGCAGTACTTC CSARDGEGPSYEQYF
. TRBJ2-1 TRBV24-1 . TGTGCCACCAGTGACTCAACATGGTCGGGAGATGAGCAGTTCTTC CATSDSTWSGDEQFF
TRBD2 TRBJ2-3 TRBV10-1 many TGCGCCAGCAAAATGGGGACTAGTGATTTT CASKMGTSDF
. TRBJ2-5 TRBV27 many TGTGCCAGCAGTTCCCAGGGAGAGACCCAGTACTTC CASSSQGETQYF
. TRBJ1-1 TRBV6-1 many TGTGCCAGCAGGGCCTCTTTCCGGGACGGCCAAGCTTTCTTT CASRASFRDGQAFF
. TRBJ2-5 TRBV20-1 many TGCAGTGCTAGATCGTCCCGGGGTAATCAAGAGACCCAGTACTTC CSARSSRGNQETQYF
. TRBJ1-5 TRBV7-2 many TGTGCCAGCAGCTTAGGGGTCGGTTTGTGGCAGCCCCAGCATTTT CASSLGVGLWQPQHF
. TRBJ1-2 TRBV19 few TGTGCCAGTAGTAAGCGGGACCCCCCTGACTATGGCTACACCTTC CASSKRDPPDYGYTF
TRBD2 TRBJ2-3 TRBV2 many TGTGCCAGCAGTGCGTCTAGCGGGAGATGGGGGACTAGCACAGATACGCAGTATTTT CASSASSGRWGTSTDTQYF
TRBD1 TRBJ2-5 TRBV7-2 many TGTGCCAGCAGTTACGGGACAGGGGGACATTTCCGGGAGACCCAGTACTTC CASSYGTGGHFRETQYF
. TRBJ2-5 TRBV4-3 many TGCGCCAGCAGCCAAGATGTTAGTAGTACGGAGACCCAGTACTTC CASSQDVSSTETQYF
. TRBJ2-5 TRBV6-2/TRBV6-3 many TGTGCCAGCCTAGCCGCTGACCGGGAGACCCAGTACTTC CASLAADRETQYF